The next 24 T cell receptor beta chains were all read from a single sample in a study of identical twins (dated by TCRdb to 2015 to 2016). To prepare the library, 5' RACE was applied. The sequencer was an Illumina HiSeq 2000. TCRdb trimmed the raw reads at Q25, called clones with MiXCR and kept productive beta chains. Each CDR3 protein appears once, grouped with its most common genes and DNA. Present in this sample are around 570,000 distinct CDR3 sequences, just under 10% of which were seen just once. The ten largest make up under 3.5% of the sample. The sample was also linked to a second study, of yellow fever vaccine responses in identical twins.

The sequenced material came from PBMCs. The receptor source for this set is a woman aged 18-29 years in good health.

This clonotype appeared a few times. This sequence joins TRBV12-3 or TRBV12-4 and TRBJ2-3; possibly TRBD2 for D (7 bases). The V and J ends lost 2 bases and 13 bases respectively, with 16 bases between them. The CDR3 loop spans 13 amino acids. The CDR3 bases are TGTGCCAGCAGTTTACGGCCCGGGGGGCTGGAGTATTTT. As protein: CASSLRPGGLEYF.

This clonotype showed up just a few times. This chain uses TRBV29-1 with TRBJ2-4; the D is unclear. V lost 4 bases to trimming and J lost 5 bases, with 12 bases between them. The germline CDR1 and CDR2 sequences are SQVTM and ANQGSEA. This CDR3 has 13 amino acids. The CDR3 sequence: CSVGVAPENIQYF. The CDR3 DNA is TGCAGCGTTGGGGTGGCACCCGAAAACATTCAGTACTTC.

This clonotype was recorded at least ten times. The chain is built from TRBV6-1 and TRBJ1-3, with 7 positions matching TRBD1. This CDR3 is 14 amino acids long. The germline CDR1 and CDR2 sequences are MNHNS and SASEGT. Trimming cost V 6 bases and J 4 bases; bases outside gene matches: 6. The CDR3 here is CASRSRGNGNTIYF. The DNA for the CDR3 is TGTGCCAGCAGGAGCAGGGGGAACGGAAACACCATATATTTT.

This clonotype was seen repeatedly, ten times or more. V is TRBV11-2 and J is TRBJ2-1; no reliable D call. The CDR3 sequence is 14 residues long. CDR1 and CDR2 from the germline V gene are SGHAT and FQNNGV. V gave up 4 bases and J gave up 5 bases, with 12 bases separating them. The CDR3 DNA sequence: TGTGCCAGCAGCTCCGAAGGGATTGACAATGAGCAGTTCTTC. It codes for CASSSEGIDNEQFF.

The V and J genes are TRBV20-1 and TRBJ2-7, with D unclear. Germline CDR1 reads DFQATT; CDR2 reads SNEGSKA (reference sequence). The CDR3 covers 12 residues. Trimming shortened V by 3 bases and J by 3 bases, and 9 bases separated the two germline ends. CDR3 region: CSASVLLYEQYF. DNA of the CDR3: TGCAGTGCTAGCGTCCTACTCTACGAGCAGTACTTC.

The table lists this clonotype with a few counts. V and J are TRBV5-1 and TRBJ1-1; no reliable D call. Germline values: CDR1 SGHRS, CDR2 YFSETQ. V dropped 4 bases and J dropped 6 bases, with 16 bases sitting between them. This CDR3 has 14 residues. The CDR3 is CASSISWESAEAFF. The CDR3 DNA sequence: TGCGCCAGCAGCATTTCGTGGGAATCAGCTGAAGCTTTCTTT. The full variable domain, completed using reference TRBV5-1 and TRBJ1-1, is KAGVTQTPRYLIKTRGQQVTLSCSPISGHRSVSWYQQTPGQGLQFLFEYFSETQRNKGNFPGRFSGRQFSNSRSEMNVSTLELGDSALYLCASSISWESAEAFFGQGTRLTVV.

The chain carries TRBV27 and TRBJ1-2; 7 bases match TRBD1. The CDR3 is 16 residues long. CDR1 MNHEY and CDR2 SMNVEV come from the germline V gene (reference sequence). After removal of 6 bases from V and 1 base from J, the junction contained 11 bases not matched to a gene. CDR3 amino acids: CASSPVAGQFNYGYTF. CDR3 sequence (DNA): TGTGCCAGCAGCCCGGTAGCGGGACAGTTTAACTATGGCTACACCTTC.

Comment on this clonotype: This may be a read error, as it is one base from a much larger clone. This CDR3 is missing its conserved last phenylalanine or tryptophan, likely due to a read error. The gene calls are TRBV7-2 and TRBJ2-1; D call uncertain. This CDR3 comprises 14 residues. Per germline, CDR1 SGHTA and CDR2 FQGNSA. V was pared by 0 bases and J by 9 bases, with 12 bases between. CDR3: CASSLARQLSEQFS. For the CDR3, the DNA is TGTGCCAGCAGCTTAGCGAGGCAGTTGAGTGAGCAGTTCTCC.

The table lists this clonotype with a few counts. The DNA for the CDR3 is TGTGCCAGCAGCCAAGATCTAGGACAGGGACGGTATGGCTACACCTTC. Its protein is CASSQDLGQGRYGYTF. The rearrangement uses TRBV4-2 and TRBJ1-2, with TRBD1 matching over 8 bases. CDR3 size: 16 residues. V lost 0 bases and J lost 5; bases outside the gene matches: 8. Germline V gene sequence: CDR1 LGHNA, CDR2 YNFKEQ.

Points on this clonotype: Given a much more abundant clone one base away, this may be a read error. The CDR3 nucleotides are TGCGCCAGCAGCTTTGCCTTGGGACAGCTTTACGAGCAGTACTTC. It translates to CASSFALGQLYEQYF. The gene calls are TRBV5-1 and TRBJ2-7; the match to TRBD1 covers 7 bases. CDR1 and CDR2 from the germline V gene are SGHRS and YFSETQ. The CDR3 is made up of 15 amino acids. With V trimmed by 2 bases and J by 4 bases, 9 bases remained unmatched.

This clonotype was picked up a small number of times. The chain combines TRBV7-2 with TRBJ2-3; the match to TRBD2 covers 9 bases. With V trimmed by 2 bases and J by 5 bases, 8 bases remained unmatched. Germline assignment: CDR1 SGHTA and CDR2 FQGNSA. This CDR3 has 16 residues. The CDR3 bases are TGTGCCAGCAGCTTATTTGGCGGGGGGGCTAGAGATACGCAGTATTTT. It translates to CASSLFGGGARDTQYF.

The chain has TRBV3-1 and TRBJ2-1, with D tentatively TRBD1 or TRBD2 (5 bases each). V was cut by 0 bases and J by 6 bases, with 24 bases left in between. CDR1 is LGHDT, CDR2 YNNKEL, per germline (reference sequence). The CDR3 totals 19 residues. The CDR3 is CASSQDWGPGTKLSNEQFF. In DNA, the CDR3 is TGTGCCAGCAGCCAAGATTGGGGCCCCGGGACCAAGCTCTCCAATGAGCAGTTCTTC.

This clonotype was detected only a few times. The genes are TRBV10-3 and TRBJ2-4; D remains unclear. Deletions cut 2 bases from V and 5 bases from J, with 10 bases between. Germline CDR1 reads ENHRY; CDR2 reads SYGVKD. This CDR3 has 14 amino acids. Here the CDR3 reads CAISEPRSENIQYF. The CDR3 coding sequence is TGTGCCATCAGTGAGCCTAGAAGTGAAAACATTCAGTACTTC.

In nucleotides, the CDR3 is TGCGCCAGCAGACCTACTAGCGGGAGTTATGGTACGCAGTATTTT. Amino acid sequence: CASRPTSGSYGTQYF. V is TRBV4-3 and J is TRBJ2-3; 11 bases agree with TRBD2. In germline, CDR1 is LGHNA, CDR2 YSLEER. Trimming at V came to 6 bases and at J to 8 bases, leaving 10 bases not matched to a gene. CDR3 size: 15 residues.

This clonotype was observed at least ten times. The CDR3 bases are TGCGCCAGCAGCTTGGCCCCACAGGGGGCGGGGGAAAAACTGTTTTTT. It specifies CASSLAPQGAGEKLFF. This sequence joins TRBV5-1 and TRBJ1-4; 9 nucleotides match TRBD1. The ends lost 0 bases at V and 8 bases at J; junction bases unmatched: 8. This CDR3 has 16 residues. Per the germline V gene, CDR1 is SGHRS and CDR2 is YFSETQ.

The chain is built from TRBV7-9 and TRBJ2-7, with 9 nucleotides matching TRBD1. Germline V lookup: CDR1 SEHNR, CDR2 FQNEAQ (reference sequence). The junction had 6 bases not matched to a gene; V was cut back by 7 bases and J by 5 bases. The CDR3 length is 13 residues. The CDR3 protein is CASTGQGLHEQYF. In DNA, the CDR3 is TGTGCCAGCACTGGACAGGGGCTCCACGAGCAGTACTTC.

This clonotype was seen more than once but under ten times. The chain employs TRBV4-1 and TRBJ1-1; D remains ambiguous. V was pared by 1 base and J by 4 bases, with 16 bases between. CDR1 and CDR2 (germline): MGHRA, YSYEKL. The CDR3 extends over 16 amino acids. This chain's CDR3 is CASSQVGTVRATEAFF. The CDR3 nucleotides read TGCGCCAGCAGCCAAGTCGGTACAGTGCGGGCCACTGAAGCTTTCTTT.

The chain employs TRBV5-1 and TRBJ2-1, with D uncertain. V lost 0 bases, J lost 5 bases, and 12 bases lay in between. In germline, CDR1 is SGHRS, CDR2 YFSETQ. The CDR3 extends over 15 amino acids. The CDR3: CASSLAPVADNEQFF. The CDR3 DNA follows: TGCGCCAGCAGCTTGGCGCCTGTGGCGGACAATGAGCAGTTCTTC.

The V call is TRBV20-1, the J call TRBJ2-3; no clear D gene. Germline values: CDR1 DFQATT, CDR2 SNEGSKA (reference sequence). The CDR3 runs 16 residues. CDR3 residues: CRARGWFAFGTDTQYF. CDR3 coding DNA: TGCAGGGCAAGAGGATGGTTTGCTTTCGGCACAGATACGCAGTATTTT.

This clonotype was counted many times. The J gene is TRBJ2-1, the V gene TRBV5-4; the match to TRBD1 covers 7 bases. This CDR3 region has 15 residues. The junction had 6 bases not matched to a gene; V was cut back by 1 base and J by 5 bases. Germline CDR1 reads SGHNT; CDR2 reads YYREEE (reference sequence). In nucleotides, the CDR3 is TGTGCCAGCAGCTTGCAACAGGGGTCGAACAATGAGCAGTTCTTC. It yields the protein CASSLQQGSNNEQFF.

In this sample, this clonotype turned up many times. The gene calls are TRBV11-2 and TRBJ2-2, with D hard to call. V lost 1 base and J lost 1, with 4 bases in between. CDR3 size: 14 residues. Germline-derived CDR1 and CDR2 are SGHAT and FQNNGV. The CDR3 region is CASSLVQNTGELFF. The CDR3 DNA follows: TGTGCCAGCAGCTTAGTGCAGAACACCGGGGAGCTGTTTTTT. The full variable domain, its missing parts supplied by reference TRBV11-2 and TRBJ2-2, is EAGVAQSPRYKIIEKRQSVAFWCNPISGHATLYWYQQILGQGPKLLIQFQNNGVVDDSQLPKDRFSAERLKGVDSTLKIQPAKLEDSAVYLCASSLVQNTGELFFGEGSRLTVL.

The table lists this clonotype with many counts. DNA for the CDR3: TGTGCCACCAGCAGAGATCAGGGACAGGCGGGTGGCTACACCTTC. Amino acid sequence: CATSRDQGQAGGYTF. The chain couples TRBV15 to TRBJ1-2, with 8 positions matching TRBD1. The junction had 7 bases not matched to a gene; V was cut back by 0 bases and J by 7 bases. Germline V gene lookup returns CDR1 LNHNV and CDR2 YYDKDF (reference sequence). CDR3 size: 15 residues.

This clonotype has a handful of counts. V is TRBV11-2 and J is TRBJ1-1; D gene uncertain. Germline V gene lookup returns CDR1 SGHAT and CDR2 FQNNGV. The length of the CDR3 is 16 residues. V was pared by 1 base and J by 0 bases, with 12 bases between. CDR3 region: CASSLASGAMNTEAFF. CDR3 nucleotide sequence: TGTGCCAGCAGCTTAGCTAGCGGCGCCATGAACACTGAAGCTTTCTTT.

This clonotype was found many times. The J gene is TRBJ1-4, the V gene TRBV20-1; 9 nucleotides agree with TRBD1. CDR1 and CDR2 from the germline V gene are DFQATT and SNEGSKA (reference sequence). J gave up 5 bases and V 0 bases, and 4 bases lay outside the gene matches. This CDR3 region has 15 residues. This CDR3 is CSARDPTGGNEKLFF. CDR3 nucleotide sequence: TGCAGTGCTAGAGATCCGACAGGGGGGAATGAAAAACTGTTTTTT.